This T cell receptor (beta chain) stems from a study of blood T cell repertoires in COVID-19. As handled by the study authors: Nucleated cell counts were estimated from reference gene primer amplification. Profiled with immunoSEQ multiplex PCR; TCRdb holds only in-frame clones, not every one. The D gene and trimming were derived from the DNA, and the V and J assignments and clone size from that table. Of some 180,000 clones detected, about four fifths appear once; the ten largest clones hold approximately 11%. The CDR3 covers 13 residues. Germline lookup yields CDR1 LNHDA and CDR2 SQIVND (reference sequence). The V end lost 4 bases, the J end lost 4 bases, and 10 bases lay between the germline ends.

Source material: peripheral blood. This TCR was recovered from a woman aged 40 to 49 with COVID-19, enrolled during active disease. This sequence joins TRBV19 and TRBJ1-1, with a weak D call TRBD1 (6 bases). In DNA, the CDR3 is TGTGCCAGTAGTACCCTCAGGGGCACTGAAGCTTTCTTT. Translated: CASSTLRGTEAFF. Filled out from reference TRBV19 and TRBJ1-1, the complete variable domain reads DGGITQSPKYLFRKEGQNVTLSCEQNLNHDAMYWYRQDPGQGLRLIYYSQIVNDFQKGDIAEGYSVSREKKESFPLTVTSAQKNPTAFYLCASSTLRGTEAFFGQGTRLTVV.